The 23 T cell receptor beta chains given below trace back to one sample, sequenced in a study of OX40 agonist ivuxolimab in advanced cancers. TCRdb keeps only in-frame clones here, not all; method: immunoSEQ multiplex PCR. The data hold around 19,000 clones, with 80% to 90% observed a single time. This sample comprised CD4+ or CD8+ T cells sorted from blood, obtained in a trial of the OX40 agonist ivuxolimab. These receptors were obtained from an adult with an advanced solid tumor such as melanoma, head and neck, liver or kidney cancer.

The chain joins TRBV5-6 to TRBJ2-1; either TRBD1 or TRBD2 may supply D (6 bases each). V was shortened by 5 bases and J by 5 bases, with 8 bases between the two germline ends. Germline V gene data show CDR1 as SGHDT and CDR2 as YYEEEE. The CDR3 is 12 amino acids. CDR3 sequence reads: CASRRDNNEQFF. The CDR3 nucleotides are TGTGCCAGCAGGCGGGACAACAATGAGCAGTTCTTC. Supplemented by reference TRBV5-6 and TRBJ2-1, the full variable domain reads DAGVTQSPTHLIKTRGQQVTLRCSPKSGHDTVSWYQQALGQGPQFIFQYYEEEERQRGNFPDRFSGHQFPNYSSELNVNALLLGDSALYLCASRRDNNEQFFGPGTRLTVL.

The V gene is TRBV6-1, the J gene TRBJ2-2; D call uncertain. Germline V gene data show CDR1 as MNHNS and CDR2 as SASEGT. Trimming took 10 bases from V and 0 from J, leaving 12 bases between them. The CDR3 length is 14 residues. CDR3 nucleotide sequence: TGTGCCACCCTCGCCGACCCGAACACCGGGGAGCTGTTTTTT. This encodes CATLADPNTGELFF.

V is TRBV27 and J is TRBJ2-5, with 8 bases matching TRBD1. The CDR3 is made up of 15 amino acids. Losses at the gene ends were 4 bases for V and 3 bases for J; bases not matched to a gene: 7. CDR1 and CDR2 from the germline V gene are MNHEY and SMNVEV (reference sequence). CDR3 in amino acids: CASSSIQDREETQYF. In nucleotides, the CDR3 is TGTGCCAGCAGTTCCATTCAGGACAGGGAAGAGACCCAGTACTTC.

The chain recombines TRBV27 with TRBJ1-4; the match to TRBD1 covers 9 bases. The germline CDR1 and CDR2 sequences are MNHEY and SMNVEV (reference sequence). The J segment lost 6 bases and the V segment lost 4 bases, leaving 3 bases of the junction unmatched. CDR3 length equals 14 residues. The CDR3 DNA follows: TGTGCCAGCAGTTCCCGGGACAGGGATGAAAAACTGTTTTTT. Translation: CASSSRDRDEKLFF.

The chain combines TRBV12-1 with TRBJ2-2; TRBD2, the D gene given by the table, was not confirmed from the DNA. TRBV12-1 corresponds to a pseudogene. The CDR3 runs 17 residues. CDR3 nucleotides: TGTGCCAGCAGCCATCCTACTAGCGGGGGACGCACCGGGGAGCTGTTTTTT. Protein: CASSHPTSGGRTGELFF.

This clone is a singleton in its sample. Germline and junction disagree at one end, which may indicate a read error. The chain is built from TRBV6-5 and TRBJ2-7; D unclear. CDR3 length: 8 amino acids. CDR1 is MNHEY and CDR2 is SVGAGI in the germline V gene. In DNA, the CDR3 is TGTGCCAGCAGTGTGGGCAACTTC. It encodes CASSVGNF.

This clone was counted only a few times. CDR3 region: CASSQDTSGANVLTF. CDR3 nucleotides: TGTGCCAGCAGCCAAGATACCTCTGGGGCCAACGTCCTGACTTTC. The V call is TRBV4-2, the J call TRBJ2-6; D is unresolved. V was pared by 0 bases and J by 0 bases, with 3 bases between. Germline V gene sequence: CDR1 LGHNA, CDR2 YNFKEQ. This CDR3 comprises 15 residues.

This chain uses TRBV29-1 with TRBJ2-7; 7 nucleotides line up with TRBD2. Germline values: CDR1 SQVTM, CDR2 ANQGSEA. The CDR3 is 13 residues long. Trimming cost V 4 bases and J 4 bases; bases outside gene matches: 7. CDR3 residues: CSVVLADLYEQYF. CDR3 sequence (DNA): TGCAGCGTTGTCCTAGCGGATTTATACGAGCAGTACTTC.

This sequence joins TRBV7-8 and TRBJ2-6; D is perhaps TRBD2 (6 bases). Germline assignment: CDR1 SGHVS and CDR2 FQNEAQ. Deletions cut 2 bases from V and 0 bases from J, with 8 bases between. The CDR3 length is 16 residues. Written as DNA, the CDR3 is TGTGCCAGCAGCTTAAGGAGGGACTCTGGGGCCAACGTCCTGACTTTC. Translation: CASSLRRDSGANVLTF.

The CDR3 nucleotides are TGTGCCAGCAGTGCCCTCGGGACACCACAAGAGACCCAGTACTTC. Encoded protein: CASSALGTPQETQYF. The chain couples TRBV6-6 to TRBJ2-5, with TRBD1 as a possible D gene (6 bases). Trimming shortened V by 5 bases and J by 2 bases, and 15 bases separated the two germline ends. The CDR3 is made up of 15 amino acids. CDR1 is MNHNY, CDR2 SVGAGI, per germline (reference sequence).

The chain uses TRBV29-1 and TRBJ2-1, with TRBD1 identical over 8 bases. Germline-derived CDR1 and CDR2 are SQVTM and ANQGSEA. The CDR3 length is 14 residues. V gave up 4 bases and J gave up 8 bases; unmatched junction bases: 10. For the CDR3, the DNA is TGCAGCGTTGCAGGGGGCGGCCCCAAGTATGAGCAGTTCTTC. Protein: CSVAGGGPKYEQFF.

CDR3 nucleotides: TGTGCCAGCAGCTTAGGGGGGAGGTGGACCTACGAGCAGTACTTC. Its protein product is CASSLGGRWTYEQYF. This chain uses TRBV13 with TRBJ2-7; D perhaps matches TRBD2 (6 bases). CDR1 PRHDT and CDR2 FYEKMQ come from the germline V gene (reference sequence). Deletions cut 0 bases from V and 2 bases from J, with 11 bases between. CDR3 length: 15 residues.

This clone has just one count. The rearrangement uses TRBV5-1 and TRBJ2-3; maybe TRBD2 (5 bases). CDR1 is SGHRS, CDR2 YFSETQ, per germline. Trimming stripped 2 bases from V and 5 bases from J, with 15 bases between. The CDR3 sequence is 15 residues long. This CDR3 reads CASSLGSVAGDTQYF. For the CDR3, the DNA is TGCGCCAGCAGCTTAGGGTCAGTGGCGGGAGATACGCAGTATTTT. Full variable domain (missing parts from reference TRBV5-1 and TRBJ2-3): KAGVTQTPRYLIKTRGQQVTLSCSPISGHRSVSWYQQTPGQGLQFLFEYFSETQRNKGNFPGRFSGRQFSNSRSEMNVSTLELGDSALYLCASSLGSVAGDTQYFGPGTRLTVL.

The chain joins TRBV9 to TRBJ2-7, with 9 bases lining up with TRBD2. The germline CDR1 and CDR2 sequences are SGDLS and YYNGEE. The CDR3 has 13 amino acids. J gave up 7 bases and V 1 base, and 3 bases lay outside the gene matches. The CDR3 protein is CASSVLAGEEQYF. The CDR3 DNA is TGTGCCAGCAGCGTATTAGCGGGGGAAGAGCAGTACTTC.

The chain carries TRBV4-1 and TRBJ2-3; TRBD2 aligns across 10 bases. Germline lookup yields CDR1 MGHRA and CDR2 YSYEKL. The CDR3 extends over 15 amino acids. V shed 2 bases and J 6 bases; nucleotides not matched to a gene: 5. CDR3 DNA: TGCGCCAGCAGCCAACTAGCGGGGGCCGGGGATACGCAGTATTTT. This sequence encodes CASSQLAGAGDTQYF.

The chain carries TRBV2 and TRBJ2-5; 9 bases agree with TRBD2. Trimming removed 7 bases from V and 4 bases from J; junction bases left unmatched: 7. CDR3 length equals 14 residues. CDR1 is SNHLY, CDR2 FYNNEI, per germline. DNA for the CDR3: TGTGCCAGCAAGGCGGGGGGGGGTCGAGAGACCCAGTACTTC. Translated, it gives CASKAGGGRETQYF.

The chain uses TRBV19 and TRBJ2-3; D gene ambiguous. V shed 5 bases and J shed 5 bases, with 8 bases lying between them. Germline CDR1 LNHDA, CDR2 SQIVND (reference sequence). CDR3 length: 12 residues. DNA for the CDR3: TGTGCCAGTAGTTATGGTGAAGATACGCAGTATTTT. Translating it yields CASSYGEDTQYF.

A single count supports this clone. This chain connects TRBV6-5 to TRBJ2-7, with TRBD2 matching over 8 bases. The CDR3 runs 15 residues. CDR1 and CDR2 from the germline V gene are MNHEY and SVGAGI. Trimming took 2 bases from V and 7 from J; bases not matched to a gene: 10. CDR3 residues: CASSYDGGARREQYF. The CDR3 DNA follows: TGTGCCAGCAGTTACGACGGGGGGGCCCGGAGGGAGCAGTACTTC.

The CDR3 bases are TGTGCCTGTGCTAGTCCCGAGCAGTACTTC. This codes for CACASPEQYF. This chain connects TRBV30 to TRBJ2-5; D unresolved. The end of the DNA is better explained by TRBJ2-7, so the J call may be wrong. There are 10 residues in the CDR3. CDR1 and CDR2 from the germline V gene are GTSNPN and SVGIG (reference sequence).

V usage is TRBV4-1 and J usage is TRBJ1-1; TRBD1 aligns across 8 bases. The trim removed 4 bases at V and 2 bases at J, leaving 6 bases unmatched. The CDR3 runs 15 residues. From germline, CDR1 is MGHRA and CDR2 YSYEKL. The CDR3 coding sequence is TGCGCCAGCAGCCTTCGGACAGGGCGAAACACTGAAGCTTTCTTT. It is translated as CASSLRTGRNTEAFF.

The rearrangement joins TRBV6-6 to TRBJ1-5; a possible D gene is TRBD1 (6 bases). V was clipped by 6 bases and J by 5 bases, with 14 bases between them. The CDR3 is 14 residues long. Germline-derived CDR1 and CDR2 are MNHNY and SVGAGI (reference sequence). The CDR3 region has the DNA TGTGCCAGCAGCCCTGGACAGCTCGATCAGCCCCAGCATTTT. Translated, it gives CASSPGQLDQPQHF.

CDR3 sequence (DNA): TGTGCCACCAGCAGAGAAGACAGCCCTGGAGAAGCTTTCTTT. The encoded protein is CATSREDSPGEAFF. The rearrangement links TRBV15 to TRBJ1-1, with D possibly TRBD1 on 5 matching bases. Trimming stripped 0 bases from V and 8 bases from J, with 13 bases between. Germline values: CDR1 LNHNV, CDR2 YYDKDF (reference sequence). This CDR3 comprises 14 residues.

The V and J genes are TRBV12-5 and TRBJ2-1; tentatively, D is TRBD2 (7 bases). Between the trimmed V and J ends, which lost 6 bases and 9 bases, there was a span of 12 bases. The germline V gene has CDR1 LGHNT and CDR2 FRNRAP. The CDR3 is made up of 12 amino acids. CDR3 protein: CASGLGGLEQFF. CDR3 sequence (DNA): TGTGCTAGTGGACTGGGGGGGCTTGAGCAGTTCTTC.